These 25 T cell receptor beta chains were all obtained from the same sample, sequenced in a study of T cells in Graves' hyperthyroidism and ophthalmopathy. TCR beta CDR3 region amplification was performed from RNA transcripts. In the first-round RT-PCR of the TCR CDR3, the HTBI primer set was used. In TCRdb, the multiplex PCR reads were re-called with MiXCR into one record per CDR3 protein. This sample has a few hundred thousand distinct CDR3 sequences, with around 13% found just once. The sequencing input was blood. The receptors shown here come from a woman in her 40s with Graves' hyperthyroidism.

This clonotype has only a few counts. This rearrangement joins TRBV6-1 to TRBJ2-1; 9 positions agree with TRBD2. V was clipped by 6 bases and J by 9 bases; unmatched bases: 12. In germline, CDR1 is MNHNS, CDR2 SASEGT. This CDR3 is 15 amino acids long. CDR3: CASRPPASGISEQFF. DNA of the CDR3: TGTGCCAGCAGACCCCCCGCTAGCGGGATTAGTGAGCAGTTCTTC.

This clonotype was observed a handful of times. The chain couples TRBV15 to TRBJ1-6, with D maybe TRBD1 (5 bases). This CDR3 region has 15 residues. Germline V gene lookup returns CDR1 LNHNV and CDR2 YYDKDF (reference sequence). Trimming left V 3 bases short and J 9 bases short, with 15 bases between. This chain's CDR3 is CATSSLGAISSPLHF. The CDR3 nucleotides are TGTGCCACCAGCAGCCTAGGGGCGATTAGTTCACCCCTCCACTTT.

The chain recombines TRBV6-6 with TRBJ1-3; 11 bases map to TRBD1. The CDR3 totals 15 residues. After removal of 2 bases from V and 7 bases from J, the junction contained 4 bases not matched to a gene. Looked up from germline, CDR1 is MNHNY and CDR2 is SVGAGI (reference sequence). CDR3 loop: CASSYVGQGGNTIYF. The CDR3 DNA follows: TGTGCCAGCAGTTACGTGGGACAGGGGGGGAACACCATATATTTT.

The gene calls are TRBV5-1 and TRBJ2-1; D not certain. CDR3 length: 11 residues. CDR1 is SGHRS, CDR2 YFSETQ, per germline. The V gene lost 7 bases and the J gene lost 7 bases, with 9 bases spanning the gap. Here the CDR3 DNA reads TGCGCCAGCCTTTCGAGTAATGAGCAGTTCTTC. Residues: CASLSSNEQFF. The full variable domain, completed using reference TRBV5-1 and TRBJ2-1, is KAGVTQTPRYLIKTRGQQVTLSCSPISGHRSVSWYQQTPGQGLQFLFEYFSETQRNKGNFPGRFSGRQFSNSRSEMNVSTLELGDSALYLCASLSSNEQFFGPGTRLTVL.

This clonotype has ten or more counts. The chain combines TRBV24-1 with TRBJ1-1; D unresolved. CDR3 length: 13 residues. Trimming cost V 1 base and J 4 bases, with 6 bases left between them. Germline assignment: CDR1 KGHDR and CDR2 SFDVKD. CDR3 coding DNA: TGTGCCACCAGTGATTTCCGGGGCACTGAAGCTTTCTTT. This codes for CATSDFRGTEAFF.

This clonotype was recorded at least ten times. J is TRBJ1-1 and V is TRBV29-1; D is perhaps TRBD1 (6 bases). Germline V lookup: CDR1 SQVTM, CDR2 ANQGSEA. V lost 4 bases to trimming and J lost 0 bases, with 9 bases between them. This CDR3 comprises 13 residues. CDR3 DNA sequence: TGCAGCGTTGGGGGGCAGATGAACACTGAAGCTTTCTTT. Its translation: CSVGGQMNTEAFF.

V is TRBV7-9 and J is TRBJ2-1, with 9 bases fitting TRBD2. There are 12 residues in the CDR3. Trimming removed 6 bases from V and 10 bases from J; junction bases left unmatched: 4. The germline gives CDR1 SEHNR, CDR2 FQNEAQ (reference sequence). The CDR3 sequence is CASSRTSAEQFF. CDR3 DNA: TGTGCCAGCAGTAGGACTAGCGCGGAGCAGTTCTTC.

This clonotype was detected ten times or more. V and J are TRBV29-1 and TRBJ2-1; maybe TRBD2 (5 bases). The CDR3 is made up of 14 amino acids. V was trimmed by 4 bases and J by 5 bases, leaving 15 bases between them. Per germline, CDR1 SQVTM and CDR2 ANQGSEA. CDR3 in amino acids: CSVVVIIGNNEQFF. In DNA form, the CDR3 reads TGCAGCGTTGTAGTCATAATCGGGAACAATGAGCAGTTCTTC.

The chain couples TRBV6-5 to TRBJ2-7, with D possibly TRBD1 on 6 matching bases. CDR1 and CDR2 (germline): MNHEY, SVGAGI. The CDR3 extends over 15 amino acids. Trimming took off 2 bases at V and 4 bases at J, with 15 bases between the two ends. CDR3 loop: CASSYLGAGVYEQYF. DNA for the CDR3: TGTGCCAGCAGTTACCTCGGTGCAGGGGTTTACGAGCAGTACTTC.

The gene calls are TRBV20-1 and TRBJ2-7, with D hard to call. Germline-derived CDR1 and CDR2 are DFQATT and SNEGSKA (reference sequence). Trimming cost V 3 bases and J 0 bases, with 12 bases left between them. This CDR3 is built from 14 residues. CDR3 nucleotide sequence: TGCAGTGCTAGTTACCAGAGTGTCTCCTACGAGCAGTACTTC. Residues: CSASYQSVSYEQYF.

In its sample, this clonotype was seen many times. The chain has TRBV2 and TRBJ1-1; D is uncertain. Germline CDR1 is SNHLY and CDR2 is FYNNEI. V lost 5 bases, J lost 0 bases, and 10 bases lay in between. The CDR3 is 14 amino acids. The CDR3 loop reads CASSKGVMNTEAFF. CDR3 coding DNA: TGTGCCAGCAGTAAGGGAGTCATGAACACTGAAGCTTTCTTT.

This clonotype appeared many times. The CDR3 reads CASSLAVGGNEQFF. The CDR3 DNA follows: TGCGCCAGCAGCTTGGCCGTAGGGGGCAATGAGCAGTTCTTC. The chain carries TRBV5-1 and TRBJ2-1, with D possibly being TRBD1 (6 bases). V lost 0 bases and J lost 6, with 10 bases in between. Germline CDR1 is SGHRS and CDR2 is YFSETQ. This CDR3 has 14 residues.

This clonotype turned up a few times. This chain connects TRBV30 to TRBJ2-2; 12 bases are shared with TRBD2. V was clipped by 2 bases and J by 3 bases; unmatched bases: 16. This CDR3 spans 20 amino acids. Germline V CDR1 and CDR2: GTSNPN, SVGIG (reference sequence). CDR3 bases: TGTGCCTGGAGTTCAGCAAACGGGCTAGCGGGAGGGCCGGACACCGGGGAGCTGTTTTTT. Residues: CAWSSANGLAGGPDTGELFF.

The gene calls are TRBV9 and TRBJ2-2; 8 bases match TRBD2. V lost 1 base, J lost 4 bases, and 6 bases stayed unmatched. The CDR3 loop spans 16 amino acids. Germline lookup yields CDR1 SGDLS and CDR2 YYNGEE. The CDR3 coding sequence is TGTGCCAGCAGCGTAAGCGGGAGTTCAGCCACCGGGGAGCTGTTTTTT. The encoded protein is CASSVSGSSATGELFF.

The V and J genes are TRBV28 and TRBJ1-2, with 7 bases fitting TRBD1. In germline, CDR1 is MDHEN, CDR2 SYDVKM. CDR3 size: 14 residues. V lost 4 bases to trimming and J lost 7 bases; unmatched junction nucleotides: 9. CDR3 region: CASSYQGGAGGYTF. Written as DNA, the CDR3 is TGTGCCAGCAGTTATCAAGGGGGCGCGGGTGGCTACACCTTC.

This clonotype has more than one count but fewer than ten. The genes are TRBV7-8 and TRBJ1-1, with D possibly matching TRBD1 (5 bases). Germline CDR1 reads SGHVS; CDR2 reads FQNEAQ. V shed 10 bases and J shed 0 bases, with 15 bases lying between them. This CDR3 has 14 amino acids. The CDR3 is CATTTGTLNTEAFF. The CDR3 nucleotides read TGTGCCACCACGACCGGGACTTTGAACACTGAAGCTTTCTTT.

This chain joins TRBV5-5 and TRBJ1-2, with D perhaps matching TRBD1 (5 bases). Per the germline V gene, CDR1 is SGHKS and CDR2 is YYEKEE (reference sequence). The V gene lost 0 bases and the J gene lost 6 bases, with 12 bases spanning the gap. This CDR3 is 14 amino acids long. The CDR3 spells CASSLAGNLDGYTF. As DNA, the CDR3 is TGTGCCAGCAGCTTGGCAGGGAACTTGGATGGCTACACCTTC.

This clonotype was observed many times. The rearrangement links TRBV18 to TRBJ1-1; 8 bases agree with TRBD1. The V gene's germline CDR1 is KGHSH and CDR2 LQKENI. The CDR3 runs 16 residues. The V segment lost 4 bases and the J segment 2 bases; nucleotides outside the gene matches: 9. The CDR3 bases are TGTGCCAGCTCACATGACAGGGGCGTGGTAAACACTGAAGCTTTCTTT. Encoded protein: CASSHDRGVVNTEAFF.

V and J are TRBV4-1 and TRBJ2-2; D unclear. The V gene lost 3 bases and the J gene lost 3 bases, with 5 bases spanning the gap. The CDR3 extends over 13 amino acids. Germline CDR1 reads MGHRA; CDR2 reads YSYEKL. The CDR3 is CASSQYYTGELFF. The DNA of the CDR3 is TGCGCCAGCAGCCAGTACTACACCGGGGAGCTGTTTTTT.

At least ten counts were recorded for this clonotype. The chain carries TRBV18 and TRBJ2-7; TRBD1 matches at 9 bases. Looked up from germline, CDR1 is KGHSH and CDR2 is LQKENI. The J segment lost 5 bases and the V segment lost 3 bases, leaving 2 bases of the junction unmatched. The CDR3 is 13 amino acids. CDR3 loop: CASSPTGGNEQYF. The CDR3 coding sequence is TGTGCCAGCTCACCGACAGGGGGGAACGAGCAGTACTTC.

This clonotype turned up a few times. The junction does not match germline at one end; this may be a read error. The rearrangement joins TRBV4-1 to TRBJ1-5; D gene unclear. This CDR3 spans 14 amino acids. Germline CDR1 is MGHRA and CDR2 is YSYEKL. The CDR3 DNA reads TGCGCCGGCAGCGACGGGTCGGACAATCAGCCCCAGCATTTT. Amino acid sequence: CAGSDGSDNQPQHF.

This clonotype was detected ten times or more. The rearrangement joins TRBV2 to TRBJ2-1; 12 nucleotides match TRBD2. V trimming: 7 bases; J trimming: 0 bases; junction bases outside the gene matches: 4. This CDR3 contains 16 residues. CDR1 and CDR2 from the germline V gene are SNHLY and FYNNEI. The CDR3 region is CASTSGRANSYNEQFF. The DNA of the CDR3 is TGTGCCAGCACTAGCGGGAGGGCCAACTCCTACAATGAGCAGTTCTTC.

Ten or more counts support this clonotype. CDR3 coding DNA: TGTGCCAGCAGCCCGACGTTGAAGGGCGAGCAGTACTTC. Its protein product is CASSPTLKGEQYF. The chain has TRBV11-2 and TRBJ2-7; D is unclear. The length of the CDR3 is 13 residues. V lost 5 bases, J lost 6 bases, and 14 bases lay in between. From germline, CDR1 is SGHAT and CDR2 FQNNGV.

This clonotype was detected ten times or more. V and J are TRBV28 and TRBJ1-1, with 9 positions matching TRBD1. Germline-derived CDR1 and CDR2 are MDHEN and SYDVKM. The CDR3 runs 17 residues. After removal of 4 bases from V and 1 base from J, the junction contained 10 bases not matched to a gene. The CDR3 DNA reads TGTGCCAGCAGTTCGACGACAGGGGGAACGAAGAACACTGAAGCTTTCTTT. It codes for CASSSTTGGTKNTEAFF.

Remarks on this clonotype: This may arise from a read error, as a much more abundant clone is one base away. The V call is TRBV13, the J call TRBJ2-7, with TRBD2 matching 7 bases. CDR1 is PRHDT and CDR2 is FYEKMQ in the germline V gene (reference sequence). The CDR3 spans 16 residues. The trim removed 0 bases at V and 7 bases at J, leaving 12 bases unmatched. In nucleotides, the CDR3 is TGTGCCAGCAGCTTAGGGGGCGGGACTACCATCAATGAGCAGTACTTC. Translation: CASSLGGGTTINEQYF.